This entry lists 14 T cell receptor beta chains sequenced from one sample in a study of T-cell reconstitution after alpha-beta-depleted transplantation in children. Study-wide points: Diversity and T-cell counts at one year after transplant derived mostly from new T cells.

A TCRbeta library incorporating unique molecular identifiers was prepared. TCRdb used MiXCR to reprocess the PCR reads, holding one entry per CDR3 protein. The data hold approximately 300,000 distinct CDR3 sequences, with roughly 8.2% observed a single time. The antigens for these receptors are not known. The specimen was peripheral blood, collected 360 days after TCRalphabeta/CD19-depleted stem cell transplant. The receptors originated from a female patient between 2 and 15 years old who had a stem cell transplant for Fanconi anemia, so the T cells may come from the graft donor.

In its sample, this clonotype was seen many times. This sequence joins TRBV20-1 and TRBJ2-7; 12 nucleotides line up with TRBD2. Germline CDR1 DFQATT, CDR2 SNEGSKA (reference sequence). The CDR3 runs 14 residues. V trimming: 3 bases; J trimming: 2 bases; junction bases outside the gene matches: 2. DNA of the CDR3: TGCAGTGCTAGGCTAGCGGGGGGGCCCTACGAGCAGTACTTC. Translating gives CSARLAGGPYEQYF.

Ten or more counts support this clonotype. The rearrangement links TRBV29-1 to TRBJ2-1; 7 bases are a match to TRBD2. The CDR3 is 13 residues long. J lost 10 bases, V lost 4 bases, and 10 bases had no gene match. Germline V gives CDR1 SQVTM, CDR2 ANQGSEA. The CDR3 region has the DNA TGCAGCGTTGTTGAGCGGGGCCTGGGGGAGCAGTTCTTC. It translates to CSVVERGLGEQFF.

In its sample, this clonotype was seen many times. This rearrangement joins TRBV28 to TRBJ2-7; TRBD1 matches at 8 bases. With 6 bases clipped from V and 0 bases from J, the junction kept 22 bases outside the gene matches. The CDR3 is 20 amino acids. Germline CDR1 reads MDHEN; CDR2 reads SYDVKM. The CDR3 DNA reads as TGTGCCAGCAGCTCCGGCCACAGTCCGGGACAGGAATGGGGCTCCTACGAGCAGTACTTC. This codes for CASSSGHSPGQEWGSYEQYF.

This clonotype has at least ten counts. V is TRBV25-1 and J is TRBJ1-1, with D hard to call. Per germline, CDR1 MGHDK and CDR2 SYGVNS. The CDR3 loop spans 12 amino acids. Trimming stripped 11 bases from V and 1 base from J, with 11 bases between. CDR3 sequence (DNA): TGTGCCCCCCGCGGCGGGAACACTGAAGCTTTCTTT. This translates into CAPRGGNTEAFF.

In this sample, this clonotype turned up many times. The J gene is TRBJ2-2, the V gene TRBV4-2, with 7 nucleotides matching TRBD1. This CDR3 region has 15 residues. Looked up from germline, CDR1 is LGHNA and CDR2 is YNFKEQ. J gave up 1 base and V 1 base, and 0 bases lay outside the gene matches. CDR3 loop: CASSQGTGNTGELFF. Here the CDR3 DNA reads TGTGCCAGCAGCCAAGGGACAGGGAACACCGGGGAGCTGTTTTTT.

This clonotype was counted ten times or more. J is TRBJ2-3 and V is TRBV28; weak D call: TRBD2 (6 bases). The CDR3 totals 14 residues. Trimming cost V 3 bases and J 5 bases, with 12 bases left between them. Germline CDR1 MDHEN, CDR2 SYDVKM. CDR3 nucleotides: TGTGCCAGCAGTTTCAGTGGAGGGCGAGATACGCAGTATTTT. Translation: CASSFSGGRDTQYF.

This clonotype was seen only a few times. J is TRBJ1-2 and V is TRBV27; TRBD1 aligns across 10 bases. The CDR3 extends over 14 amino acids. Germline CDR1 reads MNHEY; CDR2 reads SMNVEV (reference sequence). The ends lost 4 bases at V and 4 bases at J; junction bases unmatched: 3. The CDR3 nucleotides are TGTGCCAGCAGTTCGGACAGGGGGACCTATGGCTACACCTTC. This gives the protein CASSSDRGTYGYTF.

This clonotype appeared many times. The rearrangement joins TRBV29-1 to TRBJ2-7, with a possible D match to TRBD1 (5 bases). The CDR3 has 11 residues. V was clipped by 4 bases and J by 2 bases, with 6 bases between them. Germline V gene data show CDR1 as SQVTM and CDR2 as ANQGSEA. This chain's CDR3 is CSVVTAYEQYF. In nucleotides, the CDR3 is TGCAGCGTTGTGACAGCCTACGAGCAGTACTTC.

The chain combines TRBV5-1 with TRBJ2-7, with D perhaps matching TRBD1 (9 bases). The CDR3 extends over 17 amino acids. The V gene's germline CDR1 is SGHRS and CDR2 YFSETQ. V lost 0 bases and J 4 bases, leaving 20 bases between the germline ends. This CDR3 reads CASSLAVGSGTGYEQYF. DNA of the CDR3: TGCGCCAGCAGCTTGGCCGTTGGTAGCGGGACAGGGTACGAGCAGTACTTC.

The chain links TRBV9 to TRBJ2-2; 8 bases agree with TRBD2. Germline V gene data show CDR1 as SGDLS and CDR2 as YYNGEE. Losses at the gene ends were 4 bases for V and 3 bases for J; bases not matched to a gene: 5. The CDR3 is 15 residues long. The CDR3 loop reads CASSLSGGYTGELFF. CDR3 DNA sequence: TGTGCCAGCAGCCTATCGGGAGGGTACACCGGGGAGCTGTTTTTT.

The V gene is TRBV18, the J gene TRBJ1-4; a possible D gene is TRBD1 (5 bases). The CDR3 contains 15 residues. V was shortened by 1 base and J by 6 bases, with 12 bases between the two germline ends. The germline V gene encodes CDR1 KGHSH and CDR2 LQKENI. The CDR3 region is CASSPHQGFYEKLFF. CDR3 DNA sequence: TGTGCCAGCTCACCACACCAGGGATTTTATGAAAAACTGTTTTTT.

The rearrangement joins TRBV24-1 to TRBJ2-1, with D unclear. The germline V and J ends were trimmed by 0 bases and 10 bases, with 6 bases remaining between them. The CDR3 has 12 residues. Germline-derived CDR1 and CDR2 are KGHDR and SFDVKD. CDR3 sequence reads: CATSDLKAEQFF. CDR3 nucleotides: TGTGCCACCAGTGATTTGAAGGCCGAGCAGTTCTTC.

In this sample, this clonotype turned up a few times. The chain recombines TRBV18 with TRBJ2-5, with 10 bases lining up with TRBD1. Germline trimming cut 5 bases from V and 5 bases from J; bases unmatched to any gene: 5. In germline, CDR1 is KGHSH, CDR2 LQKENI. This CDR3 has 14 amino acids. The CDR3 DNA reads as TGTGCCAGCTCAGTCGACAGGGGGCGTGAGACCCAGTACTTC. This gives the protein CASSVDRGRETQYF. The full variable domain, its missing parts supplied by reference TRBV18 and TRBJ2-5, is NAGVMQNPRHLVRRRGQEARLRCSPMKGHSHVYWYRQLPEEGLKFMVYLQKENIIDESGMPKERFSAEFPKEGPSILRIQQVVRGDSAAYFCASSVDRGRETQYFGPGTRLLVL.

This clonotype has more than one count but fewer than ten. The J gene is TRBJ2-7, the V gene TRBV7-8, with D unclear. The CDR3 extends over 13 amino acids. From germline, CDR1 is SGHVS and CDR2 FQNEAQ. The V gene lost 4 bases and the J gene lost 5 bases, with 12 bases spanning the gap. CDR3: CASSSMPYDEQYF. CDR3 sequence (DNA): TGTGCCAGCAGCTCGATGCCCTACGACGAGCAGTACTTC.